Following are 29 T cell receptor beta chains from one sample sequenced in a study of T cell repertoires in cytomegalovirus infection. TCRdb passed the reads through MiXCR, listing each CDR3 protein once. In the table there are fewer than 550,000 distinct CDR3 sequences, 16% of which are singletons. Sequencing was done on a sample of CD8+ T cells from PBMCs. Source of these receptors: a human donor in good health (CMV status not recorded). Some clones in this sample may be carry-over from other donors' samples.

The chain couples TRBV6-5 to TRBJ2-1; a weak D match, TRBD2 (6 bases). Germline assignment: CDR1 MNHEY and CDR2 SVGAGI. CDR3 length: 15 residues. The V gene lost 2 bases and the J gene lost 0 bases, with 8 bases spanning the gap. This CDR3 is CASSYVGGSYNEQFF. DNA of the CDR3: TGTGCCAGCAGTTACGTGGGAGGCTCCTACAATGAGCAGTTCTTC.

This clonotype was observed many times. The chain uses TRBV4-1 and TRBJ2-1; D perhaps matches TRBD2 (6 bases). CDR3 length: 18 amino acids. CDR1 is MGHRA and CDR2 is YSYEKL in the germline V gene. Trimming took off 2 bases at V and 2 bases at J, with 19 bases between the two ends. The CDR3 coding sequence is TGCGCCAGCAGCCAATCCGCCGGGACTCGCTATACCTACAATGAGCAGTTCTTC. Its translation is CASSQSAGTRYTYNEQFF.

This clonotype has a handful of counts. V and J are TRBV29-1 and TRBJ1-2; 9 nucleotides align to TRBD1. The CDR3 is 13 amino acids. Per germline, CDR1 SQVTM and CDR2 ANQGSEA. J gave up 6 bases and V 6 bases, and 8 bases lay outside the gene matches. In DNA form, the CDR3 reads TGCAGCGTCCTCTTACAGGGGGCTAATGGCTACACCTTC. This translates into CSVLLQGANGYTF.

This clonotype was detected a few times. The chain recombines TRBV6-5 with TRBJ2-7; D perhaps matches TRBD2 (5 bases). Deletions cut 6 bases from V and 5 bases from J, with 17 bases between. The V gene's germline CDR1 is MNHEY and CDR2 SVGAGI. The CDR3 totals 14 residues. The CDR3 protein is CASSMRGLANEQYF. The CDR3 DNA follows: TGTGCCAGCAGCATGAGAGGGCTAGCTAACGAGCAGTACTTC.

V usage is TRBV5-5 and J usage is TRBJ2-5; 11 nucleotides match TRBD1. Germline lookup yields CDR1 SGHKS and CDR2 YYEKEE (reference sequence). Trimming took 0 bases from V and 5 from J; bases not matched to a gene: 3. This CDR3 has 15 residues. The CDR3 sequence: CASSLGDRGLETQYF. The CDR3 bases are TGTGCCAGCAGCTTGGGGGACAGGGGGTTGGAGACCCAGTACTTC.

At least ten counts were recorded for this clonotype. The rearrangement uses TRBV6-5 and TRBJ2-7, with TRBD2 matching 9 bases. Germline values: CDR1 MNHEY, CDR2 SVGAGI. Losses at the gene ends were 2 bases for V and 0 bases for J; bases not matched to a gene: 5. The CDR3 sequence is 16 residues long. This CDR3 is CASSYAAGGSSYEQYF. DNA of the CDR3: TGTGCCAGCAGTTACGCAGCGGGAGGTTCCTCCTACGAGCAGTACTTC.

A word on this clonotype: This clone may be a read error of a much larger clone one base away. The V call is TRBV11-2, the J call TRBJ1-6, with a weak D call TRBD1 (5 bases). CDR1 SGHAT and CDR2 FQNNGV come from the germline V gene. This CDR3 has 13 residues. Here the CDR3 reads CTSSLGRVSPLHF. DNA of the CDR3: TGTACCAGCAGCTTAGGCAGGGTTTCACCCCTCCACTTT.

CDR3 in amino acids: CASSLRGLGSNQPQHF. The CDR3 DNA is TGTGCCAGCTCACTCAGGGGCCTCGGAAGCAATCAGCCCCAGCATTTT. J is TRBJ1-5 and V is TRBV18, with D possibly matching TRBD1 (6 bases). V was shortened by 4 bases and J by 1 base, with 14 bases between the two germline ends. The CDR3 is 16 amino acids. Looked up from germline, CDR1 is KGHSH and CDR2 is LQKENI.

To note about this clonotype: One junction end disagrees with the germline gene, perhaps due to a read error. The rearrangement joins TRBV12-5 to TRBJ1-1; D is ambiguous. The germline gives CDR1 LGHNT, CDR2 FRNRAP. CDR3 length: 11 amino acids. This CDR3 is CASGGNSEAFF. The CDR3 DNA follows: TGTGCTAGTGGCGGGAACTCTGAAGCTTTCTTT.

This chain uses TRBV29-1 with TRBJ1-2; D unclear. The CDR3 is 13 amino acids. Per germline, CDR1 SQVTM and CDR2 ANQGSEA. V was clipped by 4 bases and J by 4 bases, with 13 bases between them. In DNA form, the CDR3 reads TGCAGCGTTGGGGGTGGGCTCCTCTATGGCTACACCTTC. Protein: CSVGGGLLYGYTF. The whole variable domain, remainder taken from reference TRBV29-1 and TRBJ1-2, is SAVISQKPSRDICQRGTSLTIQCQVDSQVTMMFWYRQQPGQSLTLIATANQGSEATYESGFVIDKFPISRPNLTFSTLTVSNMSPEDSSIYLCSVGGGLLYGYTFGSGTRLTVV.

This clonotype was detected ten times or more. The rearrangement links TRBV7-9 to TRBJ1-1, with D uncertain. The germline gives CDR1 SEHNR, CDR2 FQNEAQ (reference sequence). The V gene lost 4 bases and the J gene lost 1 base, with 7 bases spanning the gap. This CDR3 contains 13 residues. The CDR3 bases are TGTGCCAGCAGCTCTCGGGGGAACACTGAAGCTTTCTTT. Its protein product is CASSSRGNTEAFF.

This chain connects TRBV4-1 to TRBJ1-1; no firm D call. The length of the CDR3 is 14 residues. CDR1 and CDR2 from the germline V gene are MGHRA and YSYEKL. Trimming pared 0 bases from V and 4 bases from J, leaving 9 bases between. Written as DNA, the CDR3 is TGCGCCAGCAGCCAAGATCCCCGCGGCACTGAAGCTTTCTTT. Translating gives CASSQDPRGTEAFF.

At least ten counts were recorded for this clonotype. The chain uses TRBV5-6 and TRBJ1-1, with D hard to call. Trimming removed 6 bases at V and 1 base at J, with 13 bases between. The CDR3 is 14 residues long. The V gene's germline CDR1 is SGHDT and CDR2 YYEEEE. CDR3 in DNA: TGTGCCAGCATTTCAGATCCTGGGAACACTGAAGCTTTCTTT. Protein sequence: CASISDPGNTEAFF.

This clonotype was detected ten times or more. The rearrangement joins TRBV7-2 to TRBJ2-3; possible D gene TRBD2, 5 bases. The germline CDR1 and CDR2 sequences are SGHTA and FQGNSA. The ends were cut back, 5 bases at V and 0 bases at J, with 12 bases in the middle. There are 15 residues in the CDR3. The chain's CDR3 is CASSPASGSTDTQYF. The CDR3 nucleotides are TGTGCCAGCAGCCCAGCAAGCGGTAGCACAGATACGCAGTATTTT.

Turning to this clonotype: An end of the junction does not agree with germline; a read error may underlie this. The chain is built from TRBV4-2 and TRBJ1-2, with D possibly matching TRBD1 (6 bases). From germline, CDR1 is LGHNA and CDR2 YNFKEQ. The CDR3 is made up of 15 amino acids. The CDR3 protein is CASSEDDRKDYGYTF. CDR3 DNA: TGTGCCAGCAGCGAAGATGACAGGAAGGACTATGGCTACACCTTC.

This clonotype has only a few counts. This chain's CDR3 is CASSVGEMNTEAFF. The CDR3 DNA is TGTGCCAGCAGCGTTGGGGAGATGAACACTGAAGCTTTCTTT. V is TRBV9 and J is TRBJ1-1; D uncertain. This CDR3 has 14 amino acids. CDR1 is SGDLS and CDR2 is YYNGEE in the germline V gene. The V end lost 2 bases, the J end lost 0 bases, and 8 bases lay between the germline ends.

This clonotype was observed at least ten times. This chain links TRBV11-2 with TRBJ2-5; 8 bases line up with TRBD2. The CDR3 spans 16 residues. The ends lost 4 bases at V and 0 bases at J; junction bases unmatched: 7. Per the germline V gene, CDR1 is SGHAT and CDR2 is FQNNGV. The CDR3 protein is CASSSKLAAYQETQYF. The CDR3 DNA sequence: TGTGCCAGCAGCTCAAAACTAGCGGCGTACCAAGAGACCCAGTACTTC.

This clonotype appeared a single time. A read error may explain this, as a much larger clone is one base away. This rearrangement joins TRBV12-5 to TRBJ1-5; no firm D call. This CDR3 is built from 12 residues. The germline V gene has CDR1 LGHNT and CDR2 FRNRAP. The CDR3 region is CASGPGGQPQDF. CDR3 coding DNA: TGTGCTAGTGGTCCCGGAGGCCAGCCCCAGGATTTT.

The chain links TRBV9 to TRBJ1-1; D is possibly TRBD1 (6 bases). From germline, CDR1 is SGDLS and CDR2 YYNGEE. V lost 3 bases to trimming and J lost 3 bases, with 15 bases between them. The CDR3 spans 15 residues. DNA of the CDR3: TGTGCCAGCAGCGGAAAACAGGGCCATTACACTGAAGCTTTCTTT. It specifies CASSGKQGHYTEAFF.

This clonotype has a count of ten or more. This chain joins TRBV6-6 and TRBJ1-2, with 9 bases that match TRBD1. Germline lookup yields CDR1 MNHNY and CDR2 SVGAGI (reference sequence). This CDR3 spans 14 amino acids. V shed 6 bases and J 6 bases; nucleotides not matched to a gene: 8. The CDR3 spells CASRAGTGSHGYTF. The DNA for the CDR3 is TGTGCCAGCAGAGCCGGGACAGGGTCTCATGGCTACACCTTC.

This clonotype was detected a few times. The chain combines TRBV12-3 or TRBV12-4 with TRBJ2-1; TRBD2 is a possible D gene (5 bases). Trimming removed 7 bases at V and 4 bases at J, with 17 bases between. CDR3 size: 15 residues. The CDR3 DNA reads as TGTGCCAGCATTACTAGGCAGGAATTTTACAATGAGCAGTTCTTC. Protein product: CASITRQEFYNEQFF.

This chain joins TRBV12-3 or TRBV12-4 and TRBJ1-2; a possible D gene is TRBD1 (5 bases). The CDR3 is made up of 13 amino acids. V was trimmed by 10 bases and J by 8 bases, leaving 20 bases between them. CDR3 coding DNA: TGTGCCACCGAAAGGCGGGGGACTAAAGGCTACACCTTC. This sequence encodes CATERRGTKGYTF.

This clonotype was seen at least ten times. The chain combines TRBV7-3 with TRBJ1-1; D is possibly TRBD1 (6 bases). CDR1 SGHTA and CDR2 FQGTGA come from the germline V gene. V shed 0 bases and J shed 4 bases, with 18 bases lying between them. This CDR3 spans 17 amino acids. This chain's CDR3 is CASSLTPGASGITEAFF. The CDR3 bases are TGTGCCAGCAGCTTAACTCCAGGGGCCAGTGGGATCACTGAAGCTTTCTTT.

The V gene is TRBV25-1, the J gene TRBJ2-1; the D is unclear. Per germline, CDR1 MGHDK and CDR2 SYGVNS. V lost 6 bases, J lost 3 bases, and 18 bases lay in between. The CDR3 sequence is 16 residues long. Here the CDR3 reads CASSTARERGYNEQFF. Written as DNA, the CDR3 is TGTGCCAGCAGCACGGCCCGAGAACGTGGCTACAATGAGCAGTTCTTC.

This chain joins TRBV10-3 and TRBJ2-4; a possible D gene is TRBD1 (6 bases). This CDR3 has 18 amino acids. Germline V gene sequence: CDR1 ENHRY, CDR2 SYGVKD. Trimming left V 2 bases short and J 0 bases short, with 17 bases between. The CDR3: CAISETDPDRLAKNIQYF. CDR3 bases: TGTGCCATCAGTGAGACGGACCCGGACAGATTAGCCAAAAACATTCAGTACTTC.

Ten or more counts support this clonotype. This chain links TRBV11-2 with TRBJ1-2; D uncertain. Trimming took off 0 bases at V and 4 bases at J, with 15 bases between the two ends. The CDR3 is made up of 16 amino acids. Germline V gene lookup returns CDR1 SGHAT and CDR2 FQNNGV. As DNA, the CDR3 is TGTGCCAGCAGCTTAGATTGGAGAGGGAAGGTCTATGGCTACACCTTC. Its protein product is CASSLDWRGKVYGYTF. Complete variable domain (other parts from reference TRBV11-2 and TRBJ1-2): EAGVAQSPRYKIIEKRQSVAFWCNPISGHATLYWYQQILGQGPKLLIQFQNNGVVDDSQLPKDRFSAERLKGVDSTLKIQPAKLEDSAVYLCASSLDWRGKVYGYTFGSGTRLTVV.

The chain uses TRBV11-3 and TRBJ2-1; D call uncertain. With 9 bases removed from V and 3 bases from J, the gap between germline ends came to 18 bases. There are 15 residues in the CDR3. Germline CDR1 SGHNT, CDR2 YENEEA. The CDR3 sequence is CASKIQDPDYNEQFF. The CDR3 DNA reads TGTGCCAGTAAAATCCAGGACCCCGACTACAATGAGCAGTTCTTC.

The chain is built from TRBV6-6 and TRBJ2-7; 15 bases map to TRBD2. V lost 3 bases to trimming and J lost 4 bases; unmatched junction nucleotides: 4. From germline, CDR1 is MNHNY and CDR2 SVGAGI (reference sequence). This CDR3 contains 16 residues. This CDR3 is CASSYRTSGREYEQYF. The CDR3 region has the DNA TGTGCCAGCAGTTATCGGACTAGCGGGAGGGAGTACGAGCAGTACTTC.

This clonotype was recorded at least ten times. The chain combines TRBV9 with TRBJ2-5; possibly TRBD2 for D (5 bases). Between the trimmed V and J ends, which lost 4 bases and 1 base, there was a span of 17 bases. Germline CDR1 reads SGDLS; CDR2 reads YYNGEE. The CDR3 extends over 16 amino acids. Written as DNA, the CDR3 is TGTGCCAGCAGCTTGATTTCCGCGGGTCCCCAAGAGACCCAGTACTTC. It codes for CASSLISAGPQETQYF.